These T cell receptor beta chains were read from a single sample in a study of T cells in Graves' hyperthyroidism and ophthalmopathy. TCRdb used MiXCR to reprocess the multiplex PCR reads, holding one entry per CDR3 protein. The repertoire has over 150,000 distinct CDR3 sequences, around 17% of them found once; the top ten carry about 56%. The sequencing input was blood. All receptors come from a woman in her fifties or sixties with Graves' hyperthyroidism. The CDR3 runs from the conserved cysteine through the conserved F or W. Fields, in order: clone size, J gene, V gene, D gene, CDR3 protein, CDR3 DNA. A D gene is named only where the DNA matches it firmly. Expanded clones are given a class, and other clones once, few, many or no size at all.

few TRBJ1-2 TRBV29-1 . CSVEDGMGYDYTF TGCAGCGTTGAAGATGGGATGGGCTATGACTACACCTTC
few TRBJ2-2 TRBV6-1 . CASMSDEVNTGELFF TGTGCCAGCATGAGTGACGAGGTAAACACCGGGGAGCTGTTTTTT
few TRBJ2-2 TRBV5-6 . CASSSRGNGELFF TGTGCCAGCAGCAGCCGGGGAAACGGGGAGCTGTTTTTT
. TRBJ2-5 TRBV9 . CASSVDMTIQETQYF TGTGCCAGCAGCGTAGATATGACTATTCAAGAGACCCAGTACTTC
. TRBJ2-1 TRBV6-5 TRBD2 CASSYLAGEPHNEQFF TGTGCCAGCAGTTATCTAGCGGGAGAACCCCACAATGAGCAGTTCTTC
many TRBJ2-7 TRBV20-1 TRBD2 CSARLTGTSDGEQYF TGCAGTGCTCGCCTCACCGGGACTAGCGACGGCGAGCAGTACTTC
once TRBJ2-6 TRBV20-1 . CSARGSPRGANVLTF TGCAGTGCTAGAGGATCGCCGAGAGGGGCCAACGTCCTGACTTTC
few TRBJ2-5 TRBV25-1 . CASVSASSLETQYF TGTGCCAGCGTATCGGCCTCGTCGCTGGAGACCCAGTACTTC
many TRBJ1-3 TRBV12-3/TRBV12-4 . CASSYGRHSGNTIYF TGTGCCAGCAGTTATGGACGACACTCTGGAAACACCATATATTTT
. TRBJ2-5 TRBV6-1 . CASSGPGQSRQTQYF TGTGCCAGCAGCGGGCCGGGACAATCAAGACAGACCCAGTACTTC
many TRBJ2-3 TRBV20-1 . CSGGGPEDTQYF TGCAGCGGTGGAGGGCCGGAAGATACGCAGTATTTT
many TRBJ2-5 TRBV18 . CASSPITFGETQYF TGTGCCAGCTCACCTATAACGTTCGGAGAGACCCAGTACTTC
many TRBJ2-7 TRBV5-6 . CASSLVQGWSYEQYF TGTGCCAGCAGCTTGGTACAGGGCTGGTCCTACGAGCAGTACTTC
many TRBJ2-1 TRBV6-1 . CASSEFGLSYNEQFF TGTGCCAGCAGTGAATTCGGACTTTCCTACAATGAGCAGTTCTTC
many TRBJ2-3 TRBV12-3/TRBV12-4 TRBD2 CASRQAGGPNTQYF TGTGCCAGCAGGCAAGCGGGAGGGCCGAATACGCAGTATTTT
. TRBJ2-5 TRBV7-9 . CASSPMYGIERETQYF TGTGCCAGCAGCCCTATGTATGGGATTGAGCGAGAGACCCAGTACTTC
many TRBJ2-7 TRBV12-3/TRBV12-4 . CASSWGTGSYEQYF TGTGCCAGCAGTTGGGGGACGGGTTCCTACGAGCAGTACTTC
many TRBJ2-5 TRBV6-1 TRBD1 CASRTGFGETQYF TGTGCCAGCAGGACAGGGTTTGGGGAGACCCAGTACTTC
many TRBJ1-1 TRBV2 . CASSDLRTGTRNTEAFF TGTGCCAGCAGTGACCTCCGAACCGGGACGAGGAACACTGAAGCTTTCTTT
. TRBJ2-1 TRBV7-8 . CASSFQPGQTNEQFF TGTGCCAGCAGCTTTCAACCAGGACAGACCAATGAGCAGTTCTTC
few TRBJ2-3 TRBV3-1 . CASSQQIVGTDTQYF TGTGCCAGCAGCCAACAAATAGTTGGCACAGATACGCAGTATTTT
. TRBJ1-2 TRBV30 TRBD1 CAWSTGQGVWGYTF TGTGCCTGGAGTACGGGACAGGGAGTTTGGGGCTACACCTTC
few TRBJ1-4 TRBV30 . CAWSTGMGEKLFF TGTGCCTGGAGTACCGGGATGGGTGAAAAACTGTTTTTT
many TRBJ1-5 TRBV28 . CASSILNQPQHF TGTGCCAGCAGTATATTAAATCAGCCCCAGCATTTT
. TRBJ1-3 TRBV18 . CASDTGTGNTIYF TGTGCCAGCGATACAGGGACTGGAAACACCATATATTTT
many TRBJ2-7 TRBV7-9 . CASSLDEISSYEQYF TGTGCCAGCAGCTTGGACGAGATTAGTTCCTACGAGCAGTACTTC
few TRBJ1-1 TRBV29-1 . CSAGGGADTEAFF TGCAGCGCCGGGGGAGGGGCTGACACTGAAGCTTTCTTT
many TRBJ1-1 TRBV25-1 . CASSRDNIGVDTEAFF TGTGCCAGCAGTAGGGACAACATTGGCGTGGACACTGAAGCTTTCTTT
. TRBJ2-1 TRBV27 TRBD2 CASSSHTSGRANEQFF TGTGCCAGCAGTTCCCACACTAGCGGGAGGGCCAATGAGCAGTTCTTC
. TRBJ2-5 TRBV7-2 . CASSSLHSQETQYF TGTGCCAGCAGCTCCCTGCACTCACAAGAGACCCAGTACTTC
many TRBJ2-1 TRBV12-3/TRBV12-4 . CASSLISGSEQFF TGTGCCAGCAGTTTAATCTCAGGGTCGGAGCAGTTCTTC
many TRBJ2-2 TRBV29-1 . CSVERRQGGTGELFF TGCAGCGTTGAACGACGGCAGGGGGGAACCGGGGAGCTGTTTTTT
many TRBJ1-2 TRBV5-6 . CASSLEEGGYTF TGTGCCAGCAGCTTGGAGGAGGGAGGCTACACCTTC
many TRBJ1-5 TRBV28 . CASSFGGTRNQPQHF TGTGCCAGCAGTTTTGGGGGGACAAGGAATCAGCCCCAGCATTTT
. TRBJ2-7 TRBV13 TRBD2 CASSFERSSGSYEQYF TGTGCCAGCAGCTTTGAGAGGTCCAGCGGGAGCTACGAGCAGTACTTC
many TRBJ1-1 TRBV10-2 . CASSDRTLNTEAFF TGCGCCAGCAGTGACAGGACACTGAACACTGAAGCTTTCTTT
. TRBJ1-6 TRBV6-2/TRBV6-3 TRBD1 CASSFPAGGGVDASPLHF TGTGCCAGCAGTTTCCCGGCAGGGGGCGGGGTCGACGCTTCACCCCTCCACTTT
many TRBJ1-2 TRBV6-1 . CASSEGPAFPSLGYTF TGTGCCAGCAGTGAAGGCCCCGCTTTCCCTAGTTTGGGCTACACCTTC
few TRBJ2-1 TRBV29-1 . CSVQRGLQSEQFF TGCAGCGTTCAAAGGGGGTTACAGAGTGAGCAGTTCTTC
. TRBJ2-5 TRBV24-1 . CATSDLSGTNQETQYF TGTGCCACCAGTGACCTATCCGGGACGAACCAAGAGACCCAGTACTTC
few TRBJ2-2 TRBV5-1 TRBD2 CASSGRENTGELFF TGCGCCAGCAGCGGGAGGGAGAACACCGGGGAGCTGTTTTTT
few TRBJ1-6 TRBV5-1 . CASSLRTGDNSPLHF TGCGCCAGCAGCTTGAGGACGGGAGATAATTCACCCCTCCACTTT
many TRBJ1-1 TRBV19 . CASSIEGYTEAFF TGTGCCAGTAGTATAGAAGGGTACACTGAAGCTTTCTTT
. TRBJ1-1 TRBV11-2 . CASSVTLANRKRGSNTEAFF TGTGCCAGCAGCGTCACCTTAGCAAATCGGAAAAGGGGTTCGAACACTGAAGCTTTCTTT
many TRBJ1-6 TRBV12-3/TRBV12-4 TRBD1 CASSKPNRGRNSPLHF TGTGCCAGCAGCAAACCGAACAGGGGTAGGAATTCACCCCTCCACTTT
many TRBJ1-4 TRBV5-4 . CASSTREVNEKLFF TGTGCCAGCAGCACTCGGGAGGTTAATGAAAAACTGTTTTTT
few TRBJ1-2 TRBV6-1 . CASSPSQGLGGYTF TGTGCCAGCAGTCCCTCCCAGGGCCTTGGAGGCTACACCTTC